This T cell receptor beta chain was identified in a study of cytomegalovirus exposure and HLA in healthy donors. Overall study: Earlier sequencing of 150 million to 200 million T cells yielded 95 million to 120 million unique TCR beta sequences.

As regards this clone: No antigen is known for it.

The PCR had 60 Vbeta and 13 Jbeta primers. Measured with immunoSEQ multiplex PCR; TCRdb has only the in-frame clones, and not every one. The sample totals about 160,000 clones. Regarding the study as a whole: Generally TCR sequences proved uncommon, though certain public TCRs appeared in numerous donors.

The germline gives CDR1 SGHRS, CDR2 YFSETQ. This CDR3 comprises 12 residues. The ends were cut back, 7 bases at V and 4 bases at J, with 10 bases in the middle. Sequencing was performed on PBMCs. The chain combines TRBV5-1 with TRBJ2-3, with a tentative D call TRBD1 (5 bases). The receptor was isolated from a man aged 25 to 45 in good health and CMV-seronegative. The DNA for the CDR3 is TGCGCCAGCTCGGACACTGCAGATACGCAGTATTTT. Residues: CASSDTADTQYF. The variable domain in full, completed from reference TRBV5-1 and TRBJ2-3, reads KAGVTQTPRYLIKTRGQQVTLSCSPISGHRSVSWYQQTPGQGLQFLFEYFSETQRNKGNFPGRFSGRQFSNSRSEMNVSTLELGDSALYLCASSDTADTQYFGPGTRLTVL.